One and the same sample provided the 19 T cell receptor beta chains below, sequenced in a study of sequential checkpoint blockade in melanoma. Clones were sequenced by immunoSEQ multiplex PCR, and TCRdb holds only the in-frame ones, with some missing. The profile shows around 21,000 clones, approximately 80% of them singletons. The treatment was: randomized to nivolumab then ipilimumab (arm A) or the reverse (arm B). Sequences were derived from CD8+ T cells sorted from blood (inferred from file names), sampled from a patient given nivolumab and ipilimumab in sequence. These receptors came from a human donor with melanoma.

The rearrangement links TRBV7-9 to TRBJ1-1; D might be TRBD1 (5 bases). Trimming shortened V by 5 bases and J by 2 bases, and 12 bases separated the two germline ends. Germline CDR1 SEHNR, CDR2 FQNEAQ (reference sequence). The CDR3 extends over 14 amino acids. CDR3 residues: CASSIGAGNTEAFF. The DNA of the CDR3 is TGTGCCAGCAGCATTGGGGCAGGAAACACTGAAGCTTTCTTT. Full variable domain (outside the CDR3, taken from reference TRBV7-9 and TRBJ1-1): DTGVSQNPRHKITKRGQNVTFRCDPISEHNRLYWYRQTLGQGPEFLTYFQNEAQLEKSRLLSDRFSAERPKGSFSTLEIQRTEQGDSAMYLCASSIGAGNTEAFFGQGTRLTVV.

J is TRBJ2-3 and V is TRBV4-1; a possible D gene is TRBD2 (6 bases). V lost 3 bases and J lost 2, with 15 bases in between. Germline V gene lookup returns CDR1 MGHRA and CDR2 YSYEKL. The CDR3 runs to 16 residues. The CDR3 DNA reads TGCGCCAGCAGCCAGGAGGGATTTAGGTCCACAGATACGCAGTATTTT. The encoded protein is CASSQEGFRSTDTQYF.

The CDR3 DNA sequence: TGTGCCAGCAGCCAAGTGGGAGGGGCCTACAATGAGCAGTTCTTC. Its protein product is CASSQVGGAYNEQFF. This chain uses TRBV9 with TRBJ2-1; 7 nucleotides agree with TRBD2. The germline CDR1 and CDR2 sequences are SGDLS and YYNGEE. V lost 4 bases to trimming and J lost 2 bases; unmatched junction nucleotides: 6. This CDR3 comprises 15 residues.

The CDR3 protein is CASVPGTGFITDTQYF. Written as DNA, the CDR3 is TGTGCCAGCGTGCCCGGGACAGGGTTTATCACAGATACGCAGTATTTT. This sequence joins TRBV2 and TRBJ2-3, with 9 positions matching TRBD1. In germline, CDR1 is SNHLY, CDR2 FYNNEI. The CDR3 runs 16 residues. V lost 8 bases, J lost 2 bases, and 11 bases stayed unmatched.

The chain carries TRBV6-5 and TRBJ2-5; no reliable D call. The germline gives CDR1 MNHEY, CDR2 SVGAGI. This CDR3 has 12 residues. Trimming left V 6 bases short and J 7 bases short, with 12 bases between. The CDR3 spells CASSYRFGTQYF. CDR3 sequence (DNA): TGTGCCAGCAGCTACCGCTTCGGGACCCAGTACTTC.

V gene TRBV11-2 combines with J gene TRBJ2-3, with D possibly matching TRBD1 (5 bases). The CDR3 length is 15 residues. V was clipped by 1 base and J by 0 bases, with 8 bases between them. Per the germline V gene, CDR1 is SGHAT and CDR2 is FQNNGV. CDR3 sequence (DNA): TGTGCCAGCAGCTTAGGACAGTTTAGCACAGATACGCAGTATTTT. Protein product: CASSLGQFSTDTQYF.

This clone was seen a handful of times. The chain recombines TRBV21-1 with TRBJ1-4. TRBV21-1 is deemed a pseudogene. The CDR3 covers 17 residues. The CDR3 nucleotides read TGTGCCAGCAGCAAAAGTAGGGGGGGTGCAACTAATGAAAAACTGTTTTTT. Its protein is CASSKSRGGATNEKLFF.

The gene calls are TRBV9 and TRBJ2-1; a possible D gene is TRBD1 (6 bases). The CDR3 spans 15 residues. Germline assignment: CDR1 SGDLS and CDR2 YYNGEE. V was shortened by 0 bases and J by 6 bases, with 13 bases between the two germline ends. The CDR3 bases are TGTGCCAGCAGCGTAGTTCCCGAGGGGGTCAATGAGCAGTTCTTC. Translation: CASSVVPEGVNEQFF.

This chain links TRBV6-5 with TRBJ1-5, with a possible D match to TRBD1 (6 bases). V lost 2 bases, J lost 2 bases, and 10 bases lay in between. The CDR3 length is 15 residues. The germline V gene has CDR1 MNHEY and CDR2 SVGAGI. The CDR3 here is CASSYTGSGNQPQHF. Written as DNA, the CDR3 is TGTGCCAGCAGTTACACAGGGTCCGGCAATCAGCCCCAGCATTTT.

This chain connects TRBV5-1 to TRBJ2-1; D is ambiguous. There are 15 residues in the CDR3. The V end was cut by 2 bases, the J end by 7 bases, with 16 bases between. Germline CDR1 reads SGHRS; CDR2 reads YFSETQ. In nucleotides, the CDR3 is TGCGCCAGCAGCTTTATTGAGGCCGGCGTAAATGAGCAGTTCTTC. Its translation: CASSFIEAGVNEQFF.

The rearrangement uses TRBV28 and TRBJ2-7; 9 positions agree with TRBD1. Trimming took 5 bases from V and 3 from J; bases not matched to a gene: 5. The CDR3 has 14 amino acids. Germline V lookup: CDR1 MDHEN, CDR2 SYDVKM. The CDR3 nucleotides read TGTGCCAGCAGTACGGACAGGGGCTACTACGAGCAGTACTTC. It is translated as CASSTDRGYYEQYF.

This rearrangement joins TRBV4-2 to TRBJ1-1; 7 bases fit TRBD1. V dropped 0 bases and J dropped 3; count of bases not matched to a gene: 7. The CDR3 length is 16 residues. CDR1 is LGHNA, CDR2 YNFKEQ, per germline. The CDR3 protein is CASSQETGVGDTEAFF. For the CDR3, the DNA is TGTGCCAGCAGCCAAGAAACAGGGGTAGGGGACACTGAAGCTTTCTTT.

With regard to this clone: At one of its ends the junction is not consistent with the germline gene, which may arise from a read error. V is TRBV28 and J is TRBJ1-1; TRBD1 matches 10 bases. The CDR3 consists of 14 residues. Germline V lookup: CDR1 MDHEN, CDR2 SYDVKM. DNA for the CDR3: TGTGCCAGCAGTTTATTTATCTCGGGACAGGGGAGCCTCTTT. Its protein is CASSLFISGQGSLF.

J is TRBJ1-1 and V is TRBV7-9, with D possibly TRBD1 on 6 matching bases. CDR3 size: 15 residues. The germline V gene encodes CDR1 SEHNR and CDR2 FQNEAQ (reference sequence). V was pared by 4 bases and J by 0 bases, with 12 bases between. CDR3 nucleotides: TGTGCCAGCAGCTCAGCGGGGGGGCTGAACACTGAAGCTTTCTTT. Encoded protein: CASSSAGGLNTEAFF.

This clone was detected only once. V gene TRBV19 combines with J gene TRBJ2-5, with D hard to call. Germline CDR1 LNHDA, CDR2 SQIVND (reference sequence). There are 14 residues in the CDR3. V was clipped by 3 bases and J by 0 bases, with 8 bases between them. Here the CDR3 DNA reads TGTGCCAGTAGTATTATTGAGGACCAAGAGACCCAGTACTTC. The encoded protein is CASSIIEDQETQYF.

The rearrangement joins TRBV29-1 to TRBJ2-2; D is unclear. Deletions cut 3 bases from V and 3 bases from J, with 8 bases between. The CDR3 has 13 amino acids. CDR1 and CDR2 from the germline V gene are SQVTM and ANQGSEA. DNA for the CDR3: TGCAGCGTTGATGGTGGAGACACCGGGGAGCTGTTTTTT. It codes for CSVDGGDTGELFF.

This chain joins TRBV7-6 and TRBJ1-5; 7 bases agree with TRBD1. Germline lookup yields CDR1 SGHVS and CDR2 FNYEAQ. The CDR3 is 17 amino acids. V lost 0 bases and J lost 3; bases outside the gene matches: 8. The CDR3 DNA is TGTGCCAGCAGCTTAGCGCTCGTCAGGGGGTCCAATCAGCCCCAGCATTTT. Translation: CASSLALVRGSNQPQHF.

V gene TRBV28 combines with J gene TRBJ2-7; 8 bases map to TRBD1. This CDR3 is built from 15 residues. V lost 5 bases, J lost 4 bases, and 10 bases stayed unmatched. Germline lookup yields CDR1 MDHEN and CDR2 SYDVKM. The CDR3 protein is CASSPLRTGTYEQYF. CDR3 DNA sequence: TGTGCCAGCAGTCCCCTTCGGACAGGGACGTACGAGCAGTACTTC.

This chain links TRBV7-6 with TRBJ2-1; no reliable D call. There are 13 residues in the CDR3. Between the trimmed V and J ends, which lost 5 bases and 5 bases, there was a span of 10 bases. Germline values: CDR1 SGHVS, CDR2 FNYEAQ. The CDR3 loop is CASSAASHNEQFF. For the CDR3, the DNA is TGTGCCAGCAGCGCCGCAAGCCACAATGAGCAGTTCTTC.